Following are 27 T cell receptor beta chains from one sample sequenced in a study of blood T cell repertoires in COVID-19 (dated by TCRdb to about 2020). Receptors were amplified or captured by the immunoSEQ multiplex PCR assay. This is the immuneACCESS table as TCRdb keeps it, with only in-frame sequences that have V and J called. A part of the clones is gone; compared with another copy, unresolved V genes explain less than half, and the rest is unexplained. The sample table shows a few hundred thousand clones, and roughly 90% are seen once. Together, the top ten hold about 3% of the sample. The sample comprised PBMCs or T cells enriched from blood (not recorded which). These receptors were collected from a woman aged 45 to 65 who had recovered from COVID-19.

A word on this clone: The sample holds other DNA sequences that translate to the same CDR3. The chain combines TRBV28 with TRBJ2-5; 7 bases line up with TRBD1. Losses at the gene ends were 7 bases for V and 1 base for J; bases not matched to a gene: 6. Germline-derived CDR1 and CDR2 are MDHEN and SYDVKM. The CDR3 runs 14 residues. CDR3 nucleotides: TGTGCCAGCACTCTAGGGGGCGGCCAAGAGACCCAGTACTTC. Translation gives CASTLGGGQETQYF. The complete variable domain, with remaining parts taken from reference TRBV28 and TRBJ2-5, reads DVKVTQSSRYLVKRTGEKVFLECVQDMDHENMFWYRQDPGLGLRLIYFSYDVKMKEKGDIPEGYSVSREKKERFSLILESASTNQTSMYLCASTLGGGQETQYFGPGTRLLVL.

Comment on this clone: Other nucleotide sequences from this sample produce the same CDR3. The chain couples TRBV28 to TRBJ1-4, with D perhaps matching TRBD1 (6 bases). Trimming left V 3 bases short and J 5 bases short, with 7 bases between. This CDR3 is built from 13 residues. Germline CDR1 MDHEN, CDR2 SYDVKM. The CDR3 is CASSLDSNEKLFF. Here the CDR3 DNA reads TGTGCCAGCAGTTTGGACAGCAATGAAAAACTGTTTTTT.

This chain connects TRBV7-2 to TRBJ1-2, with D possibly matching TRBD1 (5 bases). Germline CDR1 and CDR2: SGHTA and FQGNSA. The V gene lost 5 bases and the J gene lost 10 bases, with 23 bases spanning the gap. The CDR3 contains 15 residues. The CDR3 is CASSNRGGSVLFYTF. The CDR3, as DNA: TGTGCCAGCAGCAACCGGGGGGGGAGCGTTCTTTTCTACACCTTC.

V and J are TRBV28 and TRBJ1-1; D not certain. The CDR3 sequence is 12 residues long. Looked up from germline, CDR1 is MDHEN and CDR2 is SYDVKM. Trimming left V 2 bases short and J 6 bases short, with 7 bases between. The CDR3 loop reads CASSLGGSEAFF. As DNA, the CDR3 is TGTGCCAGCAGTTTAGGAGGGTCTGAAGCTTTCTTT.

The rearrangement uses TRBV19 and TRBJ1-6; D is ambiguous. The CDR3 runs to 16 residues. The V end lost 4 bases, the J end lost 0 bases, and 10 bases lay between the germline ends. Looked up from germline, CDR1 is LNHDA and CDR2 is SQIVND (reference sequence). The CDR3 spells CASSTTYSSYNSPLHF. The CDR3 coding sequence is TGTGCCAGTAGTACGACGTACAGCTCCTATAATTCACCCCTCCACTTT. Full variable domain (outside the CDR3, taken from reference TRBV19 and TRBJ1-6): DGGITQSPKYLFRKEGQNVTLSCEQNLNHDAMYWYRQDPGQGLRLIYYSQIVNDFQKGDIAEGYSVSREKKESFPLTVTSAQKNPTAFYLCASSTTYSSYNSPLHFGNGTRLTVT.

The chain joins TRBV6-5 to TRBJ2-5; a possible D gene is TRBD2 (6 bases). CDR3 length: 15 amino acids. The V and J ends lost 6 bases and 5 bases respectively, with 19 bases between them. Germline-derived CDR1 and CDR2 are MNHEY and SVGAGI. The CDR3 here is CASSLRGSGAETQYF. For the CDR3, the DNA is TGTGCCAGCAGCTTACGGGGGTCAGGAGCGGAGACCCAGTACTTC.

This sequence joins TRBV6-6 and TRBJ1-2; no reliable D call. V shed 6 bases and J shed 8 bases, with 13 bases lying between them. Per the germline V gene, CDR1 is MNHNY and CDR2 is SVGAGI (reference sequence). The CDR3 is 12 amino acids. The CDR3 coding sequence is TGTGCCAGCAGGGACCGCGGAGGGGGCTACACCTTC. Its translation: CASRDRGGGYTF.

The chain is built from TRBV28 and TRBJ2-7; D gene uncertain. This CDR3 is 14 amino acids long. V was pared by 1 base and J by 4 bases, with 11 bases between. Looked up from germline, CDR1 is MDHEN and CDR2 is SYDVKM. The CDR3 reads CASSLFAGLYEQYF. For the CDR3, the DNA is TGTGCCAGCAGTTTATTTGCCGGTCTATACGAGCAGTACTTC.

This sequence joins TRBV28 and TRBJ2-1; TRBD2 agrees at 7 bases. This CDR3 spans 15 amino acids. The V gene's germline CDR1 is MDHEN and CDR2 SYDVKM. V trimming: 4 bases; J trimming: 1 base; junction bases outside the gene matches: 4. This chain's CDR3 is CASSWNSGSYNEQFF. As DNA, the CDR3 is TGTGCCAGCAGTTGGAATAGCGGGTCCTACAATGAGCAGTTCTTC. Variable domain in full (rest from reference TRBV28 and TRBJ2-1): DVKVTQSSRYLVKRTGEKVFLECVQDMDHENMFWYRQDPGLGLRLIYFSYDVKMKEKGDIPEGYSVSREKKERFSLILESASTNQTSMYLCASSWNSGSYNEQFFGPGTRLTVL.

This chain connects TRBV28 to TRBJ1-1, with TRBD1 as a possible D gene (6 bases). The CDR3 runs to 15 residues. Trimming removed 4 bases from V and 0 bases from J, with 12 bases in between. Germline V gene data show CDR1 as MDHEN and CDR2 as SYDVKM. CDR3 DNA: TGTGCCAGCAGTTCACTGGACAGTATGAACACTGAAGCTTTCTTT. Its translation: CASSSLDSMNTEAFF.

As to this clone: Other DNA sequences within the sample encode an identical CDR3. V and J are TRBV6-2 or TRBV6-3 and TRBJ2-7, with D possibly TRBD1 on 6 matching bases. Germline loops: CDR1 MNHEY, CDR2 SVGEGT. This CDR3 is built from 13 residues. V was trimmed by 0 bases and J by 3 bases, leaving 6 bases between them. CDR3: CASSYSDSYEQYF. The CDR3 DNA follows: TGTGCCAGCAGTTACTCGGACAGCTACGAGCAGTACTTC.

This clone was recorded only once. DNA for the CDR3: TGTGCCAGTAGTACCCCCTTCTCCGAAGCTTTCTTT. Its translation: CASSTPFSEAFF. The chain couples TRBV19 to TRBJ1-1; D not resolved. From germline, CDR1 is LNHDA and CDR2 SQIVND (reference sequence). Trimming stripped 4 bases from V and 8 bases from J, with 11 bases between. The CDR3 sequence is 12 residues long.

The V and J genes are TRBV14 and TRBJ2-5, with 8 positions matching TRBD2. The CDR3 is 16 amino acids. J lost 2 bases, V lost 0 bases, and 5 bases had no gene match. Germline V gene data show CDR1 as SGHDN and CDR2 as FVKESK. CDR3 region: CASSQDRRGRQETQYF. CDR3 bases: TGTGCCAGCAGCCAAGATCGGCGCGGGAGGCAAGAGACCCAGTACTTC.

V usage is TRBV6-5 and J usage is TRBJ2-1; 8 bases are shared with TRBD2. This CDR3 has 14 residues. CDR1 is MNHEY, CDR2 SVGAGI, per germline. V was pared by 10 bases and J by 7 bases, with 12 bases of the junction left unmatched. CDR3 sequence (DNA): TGTGCCACCTCAGCGGGAGTTGTTAGAAATGAGCAGTTCTTC. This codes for CATSAGVVRNEQFF.

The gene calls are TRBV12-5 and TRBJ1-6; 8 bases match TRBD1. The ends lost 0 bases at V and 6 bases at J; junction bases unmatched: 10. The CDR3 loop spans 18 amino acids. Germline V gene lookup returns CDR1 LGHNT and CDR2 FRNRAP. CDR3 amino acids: CASGLVRGRGPSNSPLHF. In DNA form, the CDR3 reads TGTGCTAGTGGTTTGGTACGGGGCAGGGGGCCTTCTAATTCACCCCTCCACTTT.

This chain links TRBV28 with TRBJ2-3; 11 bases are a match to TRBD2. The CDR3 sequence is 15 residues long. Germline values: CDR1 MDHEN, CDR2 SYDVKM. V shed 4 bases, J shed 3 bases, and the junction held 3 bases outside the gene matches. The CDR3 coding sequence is TGTGCCAGCAGTTCAGGGACTAGCGGAACAGATACGCAGTATTTT. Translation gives CASSSGTSGTDTQYF.

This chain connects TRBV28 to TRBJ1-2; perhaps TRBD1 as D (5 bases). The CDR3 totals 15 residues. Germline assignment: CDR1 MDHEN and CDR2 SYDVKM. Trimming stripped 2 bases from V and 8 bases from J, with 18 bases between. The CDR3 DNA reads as TGTGCCAGCAGTTTAACGGGTTCAGGGTTTGGCGGCTACACCTTC. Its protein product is CASSLTGSGFGGYTF.

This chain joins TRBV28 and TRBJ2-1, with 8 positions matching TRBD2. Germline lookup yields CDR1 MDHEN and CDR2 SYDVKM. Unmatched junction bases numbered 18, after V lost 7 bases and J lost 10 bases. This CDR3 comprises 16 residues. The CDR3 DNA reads TGTGCCAGCACCATCCTAGAAGCGGGAGTTGGGGGCGAGCAGTTCTTC. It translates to CASTILEAGVGGEQFF.

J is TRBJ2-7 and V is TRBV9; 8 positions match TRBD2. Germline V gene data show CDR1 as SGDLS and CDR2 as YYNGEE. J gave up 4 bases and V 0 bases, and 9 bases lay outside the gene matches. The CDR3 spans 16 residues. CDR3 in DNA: TGTGCCAGCAGCGTAGGTACCGCGGGAGGAAGATACGAGCAGTACTTC. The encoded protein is CASSVGTAGGRYEQYF. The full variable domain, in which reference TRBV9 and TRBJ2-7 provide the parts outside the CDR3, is DSGVTQTPKHLITATGQRVTLRCSPRSGDLSVYWYQQSLDQGLQFLIQYYNGEERAKGNILERFSAQQFPDLHSELNLSSLELGDSALYFCASSVGTAGGRYEQYFGPGTRLTVT.

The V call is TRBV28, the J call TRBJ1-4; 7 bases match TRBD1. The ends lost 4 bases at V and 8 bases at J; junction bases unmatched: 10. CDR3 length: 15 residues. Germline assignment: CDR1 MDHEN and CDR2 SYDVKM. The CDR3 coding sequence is TGTGCCAGCAGTTCAATACAGGGGACGAGGGAAAAACTGTTTTTT. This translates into CASSSIQGTREKLFF.

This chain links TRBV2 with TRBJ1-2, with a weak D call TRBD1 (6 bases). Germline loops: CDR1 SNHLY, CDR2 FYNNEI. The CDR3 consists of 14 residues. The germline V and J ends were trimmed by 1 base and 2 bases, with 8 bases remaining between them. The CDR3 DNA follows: TGTGCCAGCAGTGAAGAACAGGGAAACTATGGCTACACCTTC. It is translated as CASSEEQGNYGYTF.

As DNA, the CDR3 is TGTGCCACCAGAGGACAGAACTACGAGCAGTACTTC. Protein sequence: CATRGQNYEQYF. The genes are TRBV15 and TRBJ2-7, with D perhaps TRBD1 (6 bases). The length of the CDR3 is 12 residues. Germline V CDR1 and CDR2: LNHNV, YYDKDF (reference sequence). V was shortened by 6 bases and J by 3 bases, with 9 bases between the two germline ends.

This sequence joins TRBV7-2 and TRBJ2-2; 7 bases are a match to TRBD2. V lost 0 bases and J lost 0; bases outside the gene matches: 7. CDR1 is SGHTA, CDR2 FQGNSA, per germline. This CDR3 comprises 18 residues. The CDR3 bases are TGTGCCAGCAGCTTAGCTGCGGTAGCGGGCTCGAACACCGGGGAGCTGTTTTTT. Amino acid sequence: CASSLAAVAGSNTGELFF.

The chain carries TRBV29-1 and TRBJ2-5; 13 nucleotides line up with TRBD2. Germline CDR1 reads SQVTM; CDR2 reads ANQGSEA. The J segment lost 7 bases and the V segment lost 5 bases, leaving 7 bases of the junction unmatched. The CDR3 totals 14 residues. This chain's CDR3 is CSVRTSGSPGTQYF. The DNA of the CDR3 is TGCAGCGTTAGGACTAGCGGGAGCCCTGGGACCCAGTACTTC.

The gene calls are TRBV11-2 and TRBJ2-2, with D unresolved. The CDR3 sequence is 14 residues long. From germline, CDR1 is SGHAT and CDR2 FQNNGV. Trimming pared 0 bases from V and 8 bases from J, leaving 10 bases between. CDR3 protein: CASSLDFASGELFF. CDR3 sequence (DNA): TGTGCCAGCAGCTTAGATTTTGCGAGTGGGGAGCTGTTTTTT.

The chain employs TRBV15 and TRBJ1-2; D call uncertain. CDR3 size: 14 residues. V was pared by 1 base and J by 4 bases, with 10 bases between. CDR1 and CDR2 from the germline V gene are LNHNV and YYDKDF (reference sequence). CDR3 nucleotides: TGTGCCACCAGCAGAGCGCGTTTTGGCTATGGCTACACCTTC. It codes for CATSRARFGYGYTF. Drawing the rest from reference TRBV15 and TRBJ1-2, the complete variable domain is DAMVIQNPRYQVTQFGKPVTLSCSQTLNHNVMYWYQQKSSQAPKLLFHYYDKDFNNEADTPDNFQSRRPNTSFCFLDIRSPGLGDTAMYLCATSRARFGYGYTFGSGTRLTVV.

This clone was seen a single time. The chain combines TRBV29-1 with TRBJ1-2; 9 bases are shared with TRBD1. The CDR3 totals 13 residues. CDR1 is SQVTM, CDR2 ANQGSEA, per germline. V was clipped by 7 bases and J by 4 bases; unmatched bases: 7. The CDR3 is CSATDRGGYGYTF. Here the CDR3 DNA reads TGCAGCGCCACGGACAGGGGTGGCTATGGCTACACCTTC.